This T cell receptor beta chain is drawn from a study of CD8+ T cells in alopecia areata. Whole-study results and caveats: Higher clonality and more expanded CD8+ clones appeared in lesional than normal scalp. Scalp samples also yield sequences from resident alphabeta T cells of normal skin. With patients, TCR sharing proved less clear than in mice, a difference possibly related to HLA.

For this clone: Its target is not known.

Sequencing relied on a cDNA template that was reverse transcribed from extracted RNA. Method: immunoSEQ multiplex PCR; TCRdb's copy keeps in-frame clones and lacks some. The profile shows about 200,000 clones, roughly 56% of them singletons. Sorting from PBMCs produced CD4+ and CD8+ T cells. This receptor was obtained from a human donor in good health. What was sequenced was CD8+ T cells sorted from blood.

CDR3 nucleotides: TGCAGCGTTGTCAGCGGGGAGGGGGGCGCGTGGAATGAGCAGTTCTTC. It specifies CSVVSGEGGAWNEQFF. The J gene is TRBJ2-1, the V gene TRBV29-1, with TRBD2 as a possible D gene (7 bases). Trimming removed 4 bases at V and 7 bases at J, with 23 bases between. This CDR3 comprises 16 residues. Germline CDR1 is SQVTM and CDR2 is ANQGSEA.